The 30 T cell receptor beta chains reported below all come from one sample, sequenced in a study of cytomegalovirus exposure and HLA in healthy donors. This PCR relied on a set of 60 Vbeta primers and 13 Jbeta primers. Clones were sequenced by immunoSEQ multiplex PCR, and TCRdb holds only the in-frame ones, with some missing. The sample records over 50,000 clones, 55% to 85% being singletons. Sequenced sample: PBMCs. The receptors stem from a man aged 35 to 55 in good health and CMV-seropositive.

The chain recombines TRBV9 with TRBJ1-5, with TRBD1 matching over 7 bases. The CDR3 sequence is 12 residues long. Looked up from germline, CDR1 is SGDLS and CDR2 is YYNGEE. Trimming at V came to 0 bases and at J to 11 bases, leaving 2 bases not matched to a gene. The chain's CDR3 is CASSVGQGAQHF. As DNA, the CDR3 is TGTGCCAGCAGCGTAGGACAGGGAGCCCAGCATTTT.

The V call is TRBV18, the J call TRBJ1-5; D is ambiguous. The CDR3 totals 15 residues. Between the trimmed V and J ends, which lost 3 bases and 7 bases, there was a span of 16 bases. Germline CDR1 KGHSH, CDR2 LQKENI. CDR3: CASSPGRSSHQPQHF. CDR3 nucleotide sequence: TGTGCCAGCTCACCGGGGAGGAGCTCGCACCAGCCCCAGCATTTT.

The CDR3 DNA follows: TGTGCCAGCAGCCAGGGGGTGGGGAGCTCCTACGAGCAGTACTTC. This gives the protein CASSQGVGSSYEQYF. V usage is TRBV5-4 and J usage is TRBJ2-7; 7 bases fit TRBD1. Germline V gene data show CDR1 as SGHNT and CDR2 as YYREEE (reference sequence). The CDR3 runs 15 residues. Germline trimming cut 4 bases from V and 0 bases from J; bases unmatched to any gene: 7.

CDR3 sequence: CASSFQSGTSGLYEQYF. DNA of the CDR3: TGTGCCAGCAGCTTTCAAAGTGGGACTAGCGGGCTCTACGAGCAGTACTTC. The rearrangement joins TRBV7-6 to TRBJ2-7, with TRBD2 identical over 12 bases. Germline-derived CDR1 and CDR2 are SGHVS and FNYEAQ. The CDR3 is 17 amino acids. V was clipped by 3 bases and J by 3 bases; unmatched bases: 9.

The chain carries TRBV7-6 and TRBJ1-4; 7 nucleotides line up with TRBD1. CDR3 size: 15 residues. With V trimmed by 4 bases and J by 4 bases, 6 bases remained unmatched. The germline CDR1 and CDR2 sequences are SGHVS and FNYEAQ. The CDR3 loop reads CASSSGTAVNEKLFF. CDR3 sequence (DNA): TGTGCCAGCAGCTCTGGGACAGCCGTTAATGAAAAACTGTTTTTT.

The J gene is TRBJ1-5, the V gene TRBV6-1, with unresolved D. Trimming removed 5 bases from V and 3 bases from J, with 11 bases in between. From germline, CDR1 is MNHNS and CDR2 SASEGT. The CDR3 has 14 amino acids. As DNA, the CDR3 is TGTGCCAGCAGTCCACGGGGTCCCAATCAGCCCCAGCATTTT. It specifies CASSPRGPNQPQHF.

This rearrangement joins TRBV29-1 to TRBJ2-1; D gene ambiguous. CDR1 is SQVTM, CDR2 ANQGSEA, per germline. This CDR3 is 16 amino acids long. Trimming removed 3 bases at V and 0 bases at J, with 15 bases between. CDR3 amino acids: CSVDPVLPPSYNEQFF. The CDR3 region has the DNA TGCAGCGTTGACCCCGTCCTTCCCCCCTCCTACAATGAGCAGTTCTTC.

The chain combines TRBV27 with TRBJ2-7; TRBD1 matches 10 bases. The CDR3 has 15 amino acids. V lost 2 bases and J lost 2; bases outside the gene matches: 3. Germline values: CDR1 MNHEY, CDR2 SMNVEV (reference sequence). The CDR3 bases are TGTGCCAGCAGTTTACATGGGACAGGGGCCTACGAGCAGTACTTC. It codes for CASSLHGTGAYEQYF.

The chain uses TRBV29-1 and TRBJ1-1; D is unresolved. The CDR3 consists of 12 residues. Germline CDR1 reads SQVTM; CDR2 reads ANQGSEA. The V end was cut by 1 base, the J end by 5 bases, with 8 bases between. In DNA form, the CDR3 reads TGCAGCGTTGAAGTTTTGCGGACTGAAGCTTTCTTT. Residues: CSVEVLRTEAFF.

This clone is a singleton in its sample. V is TRBV10-1 and J is TRBJ1-6; D remains unclear. Trimming shortened V by 0 bases and J by 12 bases, and 6 bases separated the two germline ends. The length of the CDR3 is 12 residues. Germline CDR1 reads WNHNN; CDR2 reads SYGVQD (reference sequence). This chain's CDR3 is CASSESRKPLHF. For the CDR3, the DNA is TGCGCCAGCAGTGAGTCGAGAAAACCCCTCCACTTT.

J is TRBJ1-2 and V is TRBV6-5; the D gene is possibly TRBD1 (5 bases). The V gene's germline CDR1 is MNHEY and CDR2 SVGAGI. V lost 5 bases and J lost 0, with 7 bases in between. The CDR3 consists of 13 residues. This chain's CDR3 is CASSRTPNYGYTF. DNA for the CDR3: TGTGCCAGCAGTCGGACACCTAACTATGGCTACACCTTC.

The chain couples TRBV2 to TRBJ1-2; 8 bases are a match to TRBD1. Trimming cost V 6 bases and J 3 bases; bases outside gene matches: 6. The CDR3 covers 14 residues. From germline, CDR1 is SNHLY and CDR2 FYNNEI. The CDR3 loop is CASSKLQGDYGYTF. The CDR3 region has the DNA TGTGCCAGCAGCAAATTACAGGGGGACTATGGCTACACCTTC.

Notes on this clone: A read error may produce the germline difference seen at one junction end. V gene TRBV7-2 combines with J gene TRBJ2-1; 8 bases map to TRBD2. Germline CDR1 is SGHTA and CDR2 is FQGNSA. CDR3 length equals 15 residues. CDR3 DNA: TGTGCCAGCAGCTTAAATTCGGGGGGGTACAGTGAGCAGTTCTTC. It yields the protein CASSLNSGGYSEQFF.

The CDR3 loop reads CAISERQTEAFF. CDR3 DNA sequence: TGTGCCATCAGTGAAAGACAGACGGAGGCTTTCTTT. The chain links TRBV10-3 to TRBJ1-1, with D possibly TRBD1 on 5 matching bases. The CDR3 is 12 amino acids. The germline V and J ends were trimmed by 3 bases and 11 bases, with 13 bases remaining between them. The germline V gene has CDR1 ENHRY and CDR2 SYGVKD.

This rearrangement joins TRBV19 to TRBJ1-5; D may be TRBD1 (6 bases). Per germline, CDR1 LNHDA and CDR2 SQIVND (reference sequence). This CDR3 region has 16 residues. With 2 bases removed from V and 6 bases from J, the gap between germline ends came to 17 bases. The CDR3 nucleotides read TGTGCCAGTAGTATAAAGAGGACAGCGAGGGGTCAGCCCCAGCATTTT. Protein product: CASSIKRTARGQPQHF.

CDR3 residues: CASSASISGQQPQHF. The CDR3 coding sequence is TGTGCCAGCAGTGCGTCAATATCGGGACAGCAGCCCCAGCATTTT. V and J are TRBV2 and TRBJ1-5, with 7 bases that match TRBD1. J was trimmed by 7 bases and V by 4 bases; bases with no gene match: 10. This CDR3 spans 15 amino acids. Germline V gives CDR1 SNHLY, CDR2 FYNNEI.

The chain links TRBV6-6 to TRBJ1-5; possibly TRBD1 for D (5 bases). CDR3 size: 15 residues. The germline V gene encodes CDR1 MNHNY and CDR2 SVGAGI (reference sequence). V was cut by 2 bases and J by 4 bases, with 12 bases left in between. This CDR3 reads CASSYAAGGNQPQHF. The CDR3 region has the DNA TGTGCCAGCAGTTACGCCGCGGGGGGTAATCAGCCCCAGCATTTT.

This clone was found a few times. J is TRBJ2-3 and V is TRBV11-3, with D maybe TRBD2 (5 bases). Germline CDR1 and CDR2: SGHNT and YENEEA. The CDR3 sequence is 15 residues long. The V end lost 5 bases, the J end lost 5 bases, and 17 bases lay between the germline ends. CDR3 bases: TGTGCCAGCAGCCCGTCGAGAGGGTACGGAGATACGCAGTATTTT. The encoded protein is CASSPSRGYGDTQYF.

The sample holds a few counts of this clone. The chain carries TRBV6-5 and TRBJ1-2, with 7 bases lining up with TRBD1. Germline-derived CDR1 and CDR2 are MNHEY and SVGAGI. CDR3 length: 13 residues. Trimming cost V 0 bases and J 7 bases; bases outside gene matches: 2. The CDR3 loop is CASSYSGGIGYTF. The DNA of the CDR3 is TGTGCCAGCAGTTACTCAGGGGGCATTGGCTACACCTTC.

The J gene is TRBJ2-5, the V gene TRBV11-2, with D tentatively TRBD2 (7 bases). The CDR3 length is 15 residues. The V gene's germline CDR1 is SGHAT and CDR2 FQNNGV. The V end was cut by 5 bases, the J end by 5 bases, with 18 bases between. CDR3 region: CASSPSPGGQETQYF. In DNA form, the CDR3 reads TGTGCCAGCAGCCCATCCCCGGGGGGCCAGGAGACCCAGTACTTC.

Sample share makes this clone medium-sized (0.01 to 0.1%). This chain joins TRBV6-5 and TRBJ1-5; D may be TRBD1 (5 bases). The V end lost 6 bases, the J end lost 9 bases, and 15 bases lay between the germline ends. This CDR3 contains 13 residues. Germline assignment: CDR1 MNHEY and CDR2 SVGAGI. The CDR3 spells CASSSGGRRPQHF. The CDR3 nucleotides read TGTGCCAGCAGCTCGGGGGGAAGGAGGCCCCAGCATTTT.

The rearrangement uses TRBV5-1 and TRBJ2-1; a possible D gene is TRBD1 (6 bases). V lost 1 base and J lost 0, with 11 bases in between. This CDR3 region has 16 residues. Germline CDR1 is SGHRS and CDR2 is YFSETQ. CDR3 coding DNA: TGCGCCAGCAGCTTGTCAACAGGGCTCTCCTACAATGAGCAGTTCTTC. Its translation: CASSLSTGLSYNEQFF.

The CDR3 DNA is TGTGCCAGCAATCCTACAGGGAACACTGAAGCTTTCTTT. It encodes CASNPTGNTEAFF. The rearrangement links TRBV9 to TRBJ1-1, with D possibly TRBD1 on 5 matching bases. Trimming cost V 6 bases and J 1 base, with 10 bases left between them. The CDR3 sequence is 13 residues long. CDR1 SGDLS and CDR2 YYNGEE come from the germline V gene.

J is TRBJ2-2 and V is TRBV6-1, with D possibly matching TRBD2 (5 bases). Germline-derived CDR1 and CDR2 are MNHNS and SASEGT. V dropped 5 bases and J dropped 8 bases, with 18 bases sitting between them. The CDR3 covers 15 residues. The CDR3: CASSWYPSTGGELFF. In DNA, the CDR3 is TGTGCCAGCAGTTGGTACCCCTCTACGGGGGGGGAGCTGTTTTTT.

The chain joins TRBV7-2 to TRBJ1-2; D perhaps matches TRBD1 (6 bases). The CDR3 totals 13 residues. Germline V CDR1 and CDR2: SGHTA, FQGNSA. V lost 4 bases to trimming and J lost 5 bases, with 11 bases between them. The DNA for the CDR3 is TGTGCCAGCAGCTCACCCAGGGGATATGGCTACACCTTC. It is translated as CASSSPRGYGYTF.

This clone was counted a few times. The chain carries TRBV27 and TRBJ1-4; weak D call: TRBD1 (5 bases). Trimming took off 6 bases at V and 3 bases at J, with 17 bases between the two ends. The CDR3 is 16 residues long. Per germline, CDR1 MNHEY and CDR2 SMNVEV (reference sequence). CDR3 protein: CASSNWRGWSNEKLFF. DNA of the CDR3: TGTGCCAGCAGCAATTGGCGGGGGTGGTCTAATGAAAAACTGTTTTTT.

V usage is TRBV6-1 and J usage is TRBJ1-6, with 7 bases fitting TRBD1. V lost 1 base to trimming and J lost 10 bases; unmatched junction nucleotides: 4. The CDR3 has 14 amino acids. The germline gives CDR1 MNHNS, CDR2 SASEGT. As DNA, the CDR3 is TGTGCCAGCAGTGAAGGACAGGGTAGATCACCCCTCCACTTT. Protein: CASSEGQGRSPLHF.

Of note for this clone: A junction end diverges from the germline sequence, so it may reflect a read error. The CDR3 DNA reads TGTGCCAGCAGTGAATCGGCGGGCGGGCCCCATTTC. This encodes CASSESAGGPHF. The chain is built from TRBV25-1 and TRBJ2-7, with D tentatively TRBD2 (5 bases). The length of the CDR3 is 12 residues. The germline gives CDR1 MGHDK, CDR2 SYGVNS.

This clone appeared once. V gene TRBV5-6 combines with J gene TRBJ2-6; D may be TRBD2 (7 bases). The V gene lost 4 bases and the J gene lost 0 bases, with 14 bases spanning the gap. The length of the CDR3 is 17 residues. Per germline, CDR1 SGHDT and CDR2 YYEEEE. The CDR3 loop is CASSQGGDISGANVLTF. CDR3 coding DNA: TGTGCCAGCAGCCAGGGAGGGGACATCTCTGGGGCCAACGTCCTGACTTTC.

This clone was seen only once. This chain uses TRBV6-4 with TRBJ1-4, with D hard to call. The CDR3 runs to 15 residues. The ends were cut back, 8 bases at V and 0 bases at J, with 13 bases in the middle. Germline V gene sequence: CDR1 MRHNA, CDR2 SNTAGT. The CDR3 is CASSSVHATNEKLFF. DNA of the CDR3: TGTGCCAGCTCGAGCGTCCACGCAACTAATGAAAAACTGTTTTTT.